These T cell receptor beta chains were read from a single sample in a study of vaccination and CD4 T cells after COVID-19. MiXCR was run by TCRdb on the PCR reads, yielding one entry per CDR3 protein. The sample includes fewer than 12,000 distinct CDR3 sequences, approximately 32% of them seen just once. Their cognate antigens are unknown. Sequenced: CD4+ T cells from blood, cultured in vitro. These receptors were taken from a human donor in good health. Both conserved end residues are part of each CDR3. D genes are given only for firm matches. Some rows mark clone size as missing; the rest say once, few, many or name a class of expanded clone.

16 | TRBJ2-2 | TRBD1 | TRBV7-2 | medium-sized | TGTGCCAGCAGCTTAGCCGGGACAGGGTGGGCCGGGGAGCTGTTTTTT | CASSLAGTGWAGELFF
18 | TRBJ2-7 | TRBD2 | TRBV11-1 | once | TGTGCCAGCAGCTTAGAAGGCCCGGGACTAGCGGCTTCCTACGAGCAGTACTTC | CASSLEGPGLAASYEQYF
13 | TRBJ2-5 | NA | TRBV20-1 | few | TGCAGTGCTCCCCCCCTGAACCAAGAGACCCAGTACTTC | CSAPPLNQETQYF
15 | TRBJ2-1 | NA | TRBV24-1 | few | TGTGCCACCAGTTCCCAAGCGGGTCGCTACAATGAGCAGTTCTTC | CATSSQAGRYNEQFF
13 | TRBJ1-6 | NA | TRBV2 | NA | TGTGCCGGACCCGGGGACGGAAATTCACCCCTCCACTTT | CAGPGDGNSPLHF
14 | TRBJ1-2 | TRBD1 | TRBV11-2 | NA | TGTGCCAGCAGCTCCGGACAGGGGGCCCGTGGCTACACCTTC | CASSSGQGARGYTF
16 | TRBJ2-7 | NA | TRBV21-1 | few | TGTGCCAGCAGCACAAGCAGGGGCGGGATCTCCTACGAGCAGTACTTC | CASSTSRGGISYEQYF
13 | TRBJ2-3 | NA | TRBV19 | few | TGTGCCAGTAGACACACCGGGGCAGATACGCAGTATTTT | CASRHTGADTQYF
15 | TRBJ2-6 | NA | TRBV25-1 | NA | TGTGCCAGCAGTGAGATGGCCGCTGGGGCCAACGTCCTGACTTTC | CASSEMAAGANVLTF
15 | TRBJ2-2 | NA | TRBV7-3 | NA | TGTGCCAGCAGCTTCCAGGGTACGAACACCGGGGAGCTGTTTTTT | CASSFQGTNTGELFF
15 | TRBJ1-6 | NA | TRBV2 | few | TGTGCCAGCAGTGAAGCGGCAGATGGTGGTTCACCCCTCCACTTT | CASSEAADGGSPLHF
14 | TRBJ2-1 | TRBD1 | TRBV20-1 | NA | TGCAGTGCTAGATCCGGGACAGGGGGGACTGAGCAGTTCTTC | CSARSGTGGTEQFF
13 | TRBJ2-3 | NA | TRBV28 | NA | TGTGCCAGCAGTCCAGGCGGCTCAGATACGCAGTATTTT | CASSPGGSDTQYF
16 | TRBJ1-2 | NA | TRBV28 | NA | TGTGCCAGCAGTTTAAGGAGAGGGGGGAATGGCTATGGCTACACCTTC | CASSLRRGGNGYGYTF
14 | TRBJ1-5 | TRBD1 | TRBV28 | few | TGTGCCAGCAGTTTTTCAGGGGGAGATCAGCCCCAGCATTTT | CASSFSGGDQPQHF
14 | TRBJ2-5 | NA | TRBV6-5 | few | TGTGCCAGCAGTTACTCTCCGGGGCAAGAGACCCAGTACTTC | CASSYSPGQETQYF